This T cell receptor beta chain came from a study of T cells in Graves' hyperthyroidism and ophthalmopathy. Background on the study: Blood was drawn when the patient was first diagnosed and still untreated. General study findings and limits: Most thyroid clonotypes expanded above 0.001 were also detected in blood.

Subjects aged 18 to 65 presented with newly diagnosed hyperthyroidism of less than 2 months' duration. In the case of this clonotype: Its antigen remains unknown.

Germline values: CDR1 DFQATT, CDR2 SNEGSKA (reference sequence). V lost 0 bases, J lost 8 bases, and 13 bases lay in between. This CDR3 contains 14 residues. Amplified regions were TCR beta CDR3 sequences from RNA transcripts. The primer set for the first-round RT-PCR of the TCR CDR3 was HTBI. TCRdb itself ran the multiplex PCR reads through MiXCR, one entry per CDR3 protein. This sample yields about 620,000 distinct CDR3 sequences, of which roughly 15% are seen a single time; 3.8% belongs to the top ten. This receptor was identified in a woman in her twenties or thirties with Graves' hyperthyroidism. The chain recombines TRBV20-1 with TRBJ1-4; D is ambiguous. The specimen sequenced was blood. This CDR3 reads CSARDTSTVEKLFF. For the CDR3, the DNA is TGCAGTGCTAGAGATACCTCGACGGTGGAAAAACTGTTTTTT.